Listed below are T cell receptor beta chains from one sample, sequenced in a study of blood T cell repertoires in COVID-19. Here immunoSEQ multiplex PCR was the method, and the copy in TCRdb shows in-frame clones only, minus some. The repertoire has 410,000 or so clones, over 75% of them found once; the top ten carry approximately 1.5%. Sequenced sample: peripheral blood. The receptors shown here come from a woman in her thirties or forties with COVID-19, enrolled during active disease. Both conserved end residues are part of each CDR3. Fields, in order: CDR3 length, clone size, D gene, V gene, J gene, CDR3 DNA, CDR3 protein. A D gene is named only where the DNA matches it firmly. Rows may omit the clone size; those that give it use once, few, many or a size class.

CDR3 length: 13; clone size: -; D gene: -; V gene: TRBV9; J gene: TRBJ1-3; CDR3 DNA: TGTGCCAGCAGCGTAGTACCGCGGGACACCATATATTTT; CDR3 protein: CASSVVPRDTIYF
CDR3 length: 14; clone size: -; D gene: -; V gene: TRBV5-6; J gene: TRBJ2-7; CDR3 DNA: TGTGCCAGCAGCCTCCAAAGCTTTTCGTACGAGCAGTACTTC; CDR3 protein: CASSLQSFSYEQYF
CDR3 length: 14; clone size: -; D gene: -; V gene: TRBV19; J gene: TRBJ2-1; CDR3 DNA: TGTGCCAGTAAGGAACGGGAGTTCCGCAATGAGCAGTTCTTC; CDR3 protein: CASKEREFRNEQFF
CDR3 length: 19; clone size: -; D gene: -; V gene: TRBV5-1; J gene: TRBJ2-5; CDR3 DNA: TGCGCCAGCAGCTCGACAGGGGCTAGGCTAGCGGTTAAGCAAGAGACCCAGTACTTC; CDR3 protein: CASSSTGARLAVKQETQYF
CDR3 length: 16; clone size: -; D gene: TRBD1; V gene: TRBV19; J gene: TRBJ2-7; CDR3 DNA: TGTGCCAGTAGTATATTGGCGGGACAGGGGGCCTACGAGCAGTACTTC; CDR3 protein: CASSILAGQGAYEQYF
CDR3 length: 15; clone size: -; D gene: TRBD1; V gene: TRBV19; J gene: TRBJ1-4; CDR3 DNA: TGTGCCAGTAGTATTCAGGGACAGGGGGCGGAAAAACTGTTTTTT; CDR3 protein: CASSIQGQGAEKLFF
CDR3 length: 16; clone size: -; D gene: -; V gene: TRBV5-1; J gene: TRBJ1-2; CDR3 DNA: TGCGCCAGCAGCTTGGTTAAGCGAGGGCGCGACTATGGCTACACCTTC; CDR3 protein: CASSLVKRGRDYGYTF
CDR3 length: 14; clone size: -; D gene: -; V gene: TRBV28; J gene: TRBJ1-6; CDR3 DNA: TGTGCCAGCGTACTCAGGGTTCTCGATTCACCCCTCCACTTT; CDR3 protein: CASVLRVLDSPLHF
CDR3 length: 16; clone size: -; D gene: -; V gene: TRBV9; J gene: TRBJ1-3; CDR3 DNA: TGTGCCAGCAGCGTCGAGCTTAGTTATGCTGGAAACACCATATATTTT; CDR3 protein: CASSVELSYAGNTIYF
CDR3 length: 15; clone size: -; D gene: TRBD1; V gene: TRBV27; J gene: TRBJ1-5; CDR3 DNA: TGTGCCAGCAGTTCCCCCGGGACAGGGAATCAGCCCCAGCATTTT; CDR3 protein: CASSSPGTGNQPQHF
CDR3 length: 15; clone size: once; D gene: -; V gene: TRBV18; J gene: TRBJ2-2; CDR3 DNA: TGTGCCAGCTCACTCAAACAGGGATCTGGCGGGGAGCTGTTTTTT; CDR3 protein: CASSLKQGSGGELFF
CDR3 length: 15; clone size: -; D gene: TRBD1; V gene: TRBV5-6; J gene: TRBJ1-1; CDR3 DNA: TGTACCAGCGTCTGGACAGGGGGCAGGAACACTGAAGCTTTCTTT; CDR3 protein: CTSVWTGGRNTEAFF
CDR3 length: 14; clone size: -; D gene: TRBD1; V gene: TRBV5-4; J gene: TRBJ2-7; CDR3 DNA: TGTGCCAGCAGCTTGGGGACAGGGGGCTACGAGCAGTACTTC; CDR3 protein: CASSLGTGGYEQYF
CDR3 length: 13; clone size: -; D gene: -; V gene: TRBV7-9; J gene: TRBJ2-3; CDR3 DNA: TGTGCCAGCAGCTTCATCAGCACAGATACGCAGTATTTT; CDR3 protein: CASSFISTDTQYF
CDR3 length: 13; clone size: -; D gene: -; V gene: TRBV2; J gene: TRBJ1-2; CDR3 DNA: TGTGCCAGCGGACAACAGAGCCTCTATGGCTACACCTTC; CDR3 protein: CASGQQSLYGYTF
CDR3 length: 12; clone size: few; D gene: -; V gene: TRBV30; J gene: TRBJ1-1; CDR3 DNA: TGTGCCTGGAGGGGGGGGCCGACTGAAGCTTTCTTT; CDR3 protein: CAWRGGPTEAFF
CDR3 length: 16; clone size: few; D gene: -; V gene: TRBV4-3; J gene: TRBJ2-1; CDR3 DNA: TGCGCCAGCAGCCAAGTCGAGGGGGTGGGGTACAATGAGCAGTTCTTC; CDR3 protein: CASSQVEGVGYNEQFF
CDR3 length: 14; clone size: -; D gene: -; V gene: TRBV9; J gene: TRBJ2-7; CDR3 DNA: TGTGCCAGCAGCGTAGTGGCCAATGTTGGCGAGCAGTACTTC; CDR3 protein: CASSVVANVGEQYF
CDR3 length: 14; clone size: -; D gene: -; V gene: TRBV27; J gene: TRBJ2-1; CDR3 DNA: TGTGCCAGCAGTCTATGGCTGGACTGGCGCGAGCAGTTCTTC; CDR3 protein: CASSLWLDWREQFF
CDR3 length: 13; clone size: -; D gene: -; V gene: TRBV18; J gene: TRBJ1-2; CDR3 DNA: TGTGCCAGCTCACCGGCGGACTACTATGGCTACACCTTC; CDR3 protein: CASSPADYYGYTF
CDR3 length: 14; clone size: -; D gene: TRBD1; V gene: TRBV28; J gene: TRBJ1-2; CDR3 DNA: TGTGCCAGCAGGCCTGGGACAGCCCGTGGTGGCTACACCTTC; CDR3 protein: CASRPGTARGGYTF
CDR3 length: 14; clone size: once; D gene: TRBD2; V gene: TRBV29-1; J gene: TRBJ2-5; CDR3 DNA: TGCAGCGTTGAAGGGACTAGCAGTGGTGGGACCCAGTACTTC; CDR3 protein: CSVEGTSSGGTQYF
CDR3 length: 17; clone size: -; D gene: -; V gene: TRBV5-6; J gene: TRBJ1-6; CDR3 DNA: TGTGCCAGCAGCTGGGGGCAGGGGAGCTCCTATAATTCACCCCTCCACTTT; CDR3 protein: CASSWGQGSSYNSPLHF
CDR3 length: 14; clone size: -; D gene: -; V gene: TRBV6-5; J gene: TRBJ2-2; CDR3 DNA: TGTGCCAGCACCGAGATAGGGGACACCGGGGAGCTGTTTTTT; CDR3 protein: CASTEIGDTGELFF
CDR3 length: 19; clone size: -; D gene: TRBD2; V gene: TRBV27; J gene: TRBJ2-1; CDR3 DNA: TGTGCCAGCAGTTTCCGCGGGACTAGCGGGACCATCTCCTACAATGAGCAGTTCTTC; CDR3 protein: CASSFRGTSGTISYNEQFF
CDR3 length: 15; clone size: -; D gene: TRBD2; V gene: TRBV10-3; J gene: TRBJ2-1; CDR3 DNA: TGTGCCATCAGTGAGACTAGCGCCTCATACAATGAGCAGTTCTTC; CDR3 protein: CAISETSASYNEQFF
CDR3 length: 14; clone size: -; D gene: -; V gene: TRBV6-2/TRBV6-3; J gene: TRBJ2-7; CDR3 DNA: TGTGCCAGCAGTTACTTATTAGGGACATACGAGCAGTACTTC; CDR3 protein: CASSYLLGTYEQYF
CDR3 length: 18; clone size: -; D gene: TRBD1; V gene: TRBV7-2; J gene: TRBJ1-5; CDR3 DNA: TGTGCCAGCAGTGAGCAGGTGCTCCGGGACAGGGGTGGTCAGCCCCAGCATTTT; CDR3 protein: CASSEQVLRDRGGQPQHF
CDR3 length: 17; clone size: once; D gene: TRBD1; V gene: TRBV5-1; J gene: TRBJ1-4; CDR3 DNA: TGCGCCAGCAGCTTGGTTGGGACAGGGGGCTTGAGTGAAAAACTGTTTTTT; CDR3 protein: CASSLVGTGGLSEKLFF
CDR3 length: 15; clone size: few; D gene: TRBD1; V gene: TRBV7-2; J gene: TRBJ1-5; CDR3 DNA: TGTGCCAGCAGCTTAGGCGGACAGGGTGGGCAGCCCCAGCATTTT; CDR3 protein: CASSLGGQGGQPQHF
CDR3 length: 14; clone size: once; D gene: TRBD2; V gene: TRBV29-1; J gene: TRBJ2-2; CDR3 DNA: TGCAGCGTGAAAATAGCGGGGGGTACCGGGGAGCTGTTTTTT; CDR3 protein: CSVKIAGGTGELFF